This passage covers 4 T cell receptor beta chains from one sample sequenced in a study of graft-versus-host responses after intestinal transplantation. Their antigens remain unidentified. Some clones are missing from TCRdb's copy, which holds only in-frame ones; the method was immunoSEQ multiplex PCR. The repertoire holds around 100,000 clones, with roughly 87% as singletons. Specimen: unstimulated CD4+ T cells sorted from spleen or lymph node cells, collected before transplant. These receptors originate from a human donor who was the organ donor for an intestinal transplant.

The chain links TRBV18 to TRBJ2-5; the D gene is possibly TRBD2 (5 bases). The V gene's germline CDR1 is KGHSH and CDR2 LQKENI. Trimming took off 1 base at V and 5 bases at J, with 14 bases between the two ends. This CDR3 has 15 residues. The CDR3 DNA follows: TGTGCCAGCTCACCACGCTCTAGCTCTTATGAGACCCAGTACTTC. Translating gives CASSPRSSSYETQYF.

This clone was seen more than once but under ten times. The V gene is TRBV19, the J gene TRBJ2-5, with 7 bases matching TRBD1. Germline CDR1 LNHDA, CDR2 SQIVND (reference sequence). The CDR3 contains 13 residues. Germline trimming cut 4 bases from V and 7 bases from J; bases unmatched to any gene: 6. CDR3 region: CASSKGQSGTQYF. For the CDR3, the DNA is TGTGCCAGTAGTAAGGGACAGTCAGGGACCCAGTACTTC. Variable domain in full (rest from reference TRBV19 and TRBJ2-5): DGGITQSPKYLFRKEGQNVTLSCEQNLNHDAMYWYRQDPGQGLRLIYYSQIVNDFQKGDIAEGYSVSREKKESFPLTVTSAQKNPTAFYLCASSKGQSGTQYFGPGTRLLVL.

The chain combines TRBV27 with TRBJ2-7; 10 bases are shared with TRBD1. V lost 5 bases, J lost 7 bases, and 11 bases stayed unmatched. The CDR3 is made up of 15 amino acids. The germline V gene has CDR1 MNHEY and CDR2 SMNVEV (reference sequence). The CDR3 sequence: CASSLVGTGAREQYF. In nucleotides, the CDR3 is TGTGCCAGCAGTCTCGTGGGGACAGGGGCGAGGGAGCAGTACTTC.

The chain has TRBV7-9 and TRBJ2-7, with unresolved D. The germline CDR1 and CDR2 sequences are SEHNR and FQNEAQ (reference sequence). The CDR3 is 14 amino acids. Deletions cut 5 bases from V and 0 bases from J, with 11 bases between. The CDR3 region is CASSVHGSSYEQYF. The CDR3 DNA is TGTGCCAGCAGCGTCCACGGCAGCTCCTACGAGCAGTACTTC.